Listed here are 5 T cell receptor beta chains from one sample, sequenced in a study of cytomegalovirus exposure and HLA in healthy donors. The PCR contained 60 Vbeta and 13 Jbeta primers. Sequencing was performed with immunoSEQ multiplex PCR; in TCRdb, only in-frame clones are kept and a portion is missing. The data contain approximately 300,000 clones, 80% of them singletons. The specimen sequenced was PBMCs. The origin of the receptors is a girl aged 2-10 years in good health and CMV-seronegative.

This clone was recorded only once. V gene TRBV7-9 combines with J gene TRBJ2-5; TRBD2 aligns across 7 bases. Trimming took 1 base from V and 2 from J; bases not matched to a gene: 10. Germline V gives CDR1 SEHNR, CDR2 FQNEAQ (reference sequence). This CDR3 has 17 amino acids. The CDR3 is CASSLVQGLAVQETQYF. In nucleotides, the CDR3 is TGTGCCAGCAGCTTAGTACAAGGGCTAGCGGTACAAGAGACCCAGTACTTC.

To note about this clone: Other DNA sequences in this specimen translate into the identical CDR3. The rearrangement links TRBV4-1 to TRBJ2-7, with 7 bases matching TRBD2. The ends lost 4 bases at V and 3 bases at J; junction bases unmatched: 9. Germline lookup yields CDR1 MGHRA and CDR2 YSYEKL. The CDR3 runs to 15 residues. Here the CDR3 reads CASSPGGYLNYEQYF. The CDR3, as DNA: TGCGCCAGCAGCCCCGGGGGGTACCTGAACTACGAGCAGTACTTC.

The CDR3 region has the DNA TGTGCCAGCAGCCCCGGGAAAGGGCATTGTGAGCAGTTCTTC. Its protein is CASSPGKGHCEQFF. This chain links TRBV21-1 with TRBJ2-1; TRBD2, the table's D call, was not compared with the DNA. TRBV21-1 is deemed a pseudogene. There are 14 residues in the CDR3.

The chain combines TRBV21-1 with TRBJ1-1. TRBV21-1 is a pseudogene locus. The CDR3 is 15 amino acids. CDR3 bases: TGTGCCAGCAGCAAAGTCGGAGGAAGGGACACTGAAGCTTTCTTT. The encoded protein is CASSKVGGRDTEAFF.

This clone has more than one count but fewer than ten. The chain recombines TRBV2 with TRBJ2-2; D possibly corresponds to TRBD2 (5 bases). In germline, CDR1 is SNHLY, CDR2 FYNNEI. Trimming removed 5 bases at V and 7 bases at J, with 11 bases between. CDR3 length: 13 residues. The CDR3 region has the DNA TGTGCCAGCAGTACTAGACTGGGCGGGGAGCTGTTTTTT. Translation: CASSTRLGGELFF.